This T cell receptor (beta chain) was sequenced during a study of vaccination effects on CD4 cells after COVID-19. Data came from immunoSEQ multiplex PCR; TCRdb stores just in-frame clones and leaves some out. The sample yields 10,000 or so clones, roughly 70% seen once. The CDR3 loop spans 16 amino acids. Germline V gene data show CDR1 as SEHNR and CDR2 as FQNEAQ (reference sequence). The V segment lost 2 bases and the J segment 1 base; nucleotides outside the gene matches: 8. Using viral peptide pools, the ViraFEST assay grew out antigen-specific CD4+ T cells prior to sequencing. Subsequent to less than 13 days of culture, CD4+ T cells were isolated. Previously uninfected by SARS-CoV-2, the vaccine recipients also showed negative nucleocapsid antibodies. As to this clone: Its antigen is not identified.

The specimen comprised CD4+ T cells from PBMCs cultured with HCoV-229E spike peptides, sampled before COVID-19 vaccination. The clonotype was recovered from a human donor who received a COVID-19 vaccine. The rearrangement joins TRBV7-9 to TRBJ2-7, with TRBD1 matching 7 bases. The CDR3 reads CASSLLAGGISYEQYF. The CDR3 coding sequence is TGTGCCAGCAGCTTACTGGCAGGGGGAATTTCCTACGAGCAGTACTTC.